A selection of T cell receptor beta chains follows, all from one sample in a study of blood T cell repertoires in COVID-19. Generated by immunoSEQ multiplex PCR, the TCRdb table keeps only in-frame clones and is missing some. The sample has about 47,000 clones; around four fifths are singletons. Sequencing input: peripheral blood. These receptors originate from a man aged 55 to 69 with active COVID-19. Each CDR3 is given with its conserved first and last residue. The D gene is left open where the match is weak. Only some rows state a clone size, as once, few, many or a class for expanded clones.

- | - | TRBJ1-1 | TRBV7-8 | TGTGCCAGCAGCCCAGCTCAGGGTGTGAACACTGAAGCTTTCTTT | CASSPAQGVNTEAFF
- | - | TRBJ2-3 | TRBV19 | TGTGCCAGTAGTATAGACGACAGACGCACAGATACGCAGTATTTT | CASSIDDRRTDTQYF
- | - | TRBJ2-3 | TRBV4-3 | TGCGCCAGCAGCCAAGAGGAGGGGGCTTGGGATACGCAGTATTTT | CASSQEEGAWDTQYF
- | medium-sized | TRBJ1-4 | TRBV2 | TGTGCCAGCAGTCTGTCCTCAACTAATGAAAAACTGTTTTTT | CASSLSSTNEKLFF
- | few | TRBJ1-3 | TRBV5-4 | TGTGCCAGCAGCTTGAAAAGCTCAGGAAACACCATATATTTT | CASSLKSSGNTIYF
TRBD2 | - | TRBJ2-3 | TRBV19 | TGTGCCAGTAGTATCAGGACTAGCGGGAGTCCGGCAGATACGCAGTATTTT | CASSIRTSGSPADTQYF
- | - | TRBJ1-1 | TRBV5-5 | TGTGCCAGCAGCCCCGAGGCCTACCAAAACACTGAAGCTTTCTTT | CASSPEAYQNTEAFF
TRBD2 | - | TRBJ2-1 | TRBV7-3 | TGTGCCAGCAGCTCTACAGCGGGAGTCTCCAATGAGCAGTTCTTC | CASSSTAGVSNEQFF
- | - | TRBJ2-1 | TRBV6-6 | TGTGCCAGTAGTTACGCGAGAAATGAGCAGTTCTTC | CASSYARNEQFF
TRBD1 | once | TRBJ2-3 | TRBV6-4 | TGTGCCAGCAGTCCCCGGACAGGGCTCACAGATACGCAGTATTTT | CASSPRTGLTDTQYF
TRBD1 | - | TRBJ1-4 | TRBV5-8 | TGTGCCAGCAGCCGCGGGACAGCGAATGAAAAACTGTTTTTT | CASSRGTANEKLFF
- | - | TRBJ1-2 | TRBV20-1 | TGCAGTGCTAGTGGAGGGATCTATGGCTACACCTTC | CSASGGIYGYTF
- | - | TRBJ2-1 | TRBV7-3 | TGTGCCAGCAGCTTAACTGGCCCCGGGGTTGATGAGCAGTTCTTC | CASSLTGPGVDEQFF
- | - | TRBJ1-2 | TRBV21-1 | TGTGCCAGCAGCTGGGACGGGGGGCTGGGCTACACCTTC | CASSWDGGLGYTF
TRBD1 | - | TRBJ2-3 | TRBV19 | TGTGCCAGTAGTATAAGGGACAGGGGCACAGATACGCAGTATTTT | CASSIRDRGTDTQYF
TRBD2 | - | TRBJ2-4 | TRBV11-2 | TGTGCCAGCAGATCGACTAGCGGGGGCCCCAGGGACAAAAACATTCAGTACTTC | CASRSTSGGPRDKNIQYF
- | - | TRBJ2-7 | TRBV6-5 | TGTGCCAGCAGATTGGGACAAGTAGACGAGCAGTACTTC | CASRLGQVDEQYF
- | - | TRBJ2-1 | TRBV30 | TGTGCCTGGAGGACGGGGACCTACAATGAGCAGTTCTTC | CAWRTGTYNEQFF
TRBD2 | - | TRBJ2-7 | TRBV4-1 | TGCGCCAGCAGCCAAGGCGGACTAGCGGGAGTCGAGCAGTACTTC | CASSQGGLAGVEQYF
TRBD2 | - | TRBJ2-3 | TRBV2 | TGTGCCAGCTCACTAGCGCTTTTCCCGGGAGATACGCAGTATTTT | CASSLALFPGDTQYF
- | - | TRBJ2-2 | TRBV9 | TGTGCCAGCAGCGTACTAGCCCCGAACACCGGGGAGCTGTTTTTT | CASSVLAPNTGELFF
TRBD1 | - | TRBJ2-1 | TRBV27 | TGTGCCAGCAGTTTATTTTACAGGGGGCGGATTTGGGAGCAGTTCTTC | CASSLFYRGRIWEQFF
TRBD2 | once | TRBJ2-3 | TRBV28 | TGTGCCAGCAGTTTATGGGCTAGCGGGAGTAACACAGATACGCAGTATTTT | CASSLWASGSNTDTQYF
TRBD1 | few | TRBJ2-1 | TRBV3-1/TRBV3-2 | TGTGCCAGCAGCCAAGGACAGGGGGCAGGAGAGCAGTTCTTC | CASSQGQGAGEQFF
TRBD2 | - | TRBJ2-1 | TRBV7-6 | TGTGCCAGCAGCTCCGCTAGCGGGGGTTACTCCTACAATGAGCAGTTCTTC | CASSSASGGYSYNEQFF
- | - | TRBJ2-5 | TRBV5-1 | TGCGCCAGCAGCCTCTCCGGGATACAAGAGACCCAGTACTTC | CASSLSGIQETQYF
TRBD1 | - | TRBJ2-1 | TRBV5-1 | TGCGCCAGCAGACCGGCAGGGGGCTCCTACAATGAGCAGTTCTTC | CASRPAGGSYNEQFF